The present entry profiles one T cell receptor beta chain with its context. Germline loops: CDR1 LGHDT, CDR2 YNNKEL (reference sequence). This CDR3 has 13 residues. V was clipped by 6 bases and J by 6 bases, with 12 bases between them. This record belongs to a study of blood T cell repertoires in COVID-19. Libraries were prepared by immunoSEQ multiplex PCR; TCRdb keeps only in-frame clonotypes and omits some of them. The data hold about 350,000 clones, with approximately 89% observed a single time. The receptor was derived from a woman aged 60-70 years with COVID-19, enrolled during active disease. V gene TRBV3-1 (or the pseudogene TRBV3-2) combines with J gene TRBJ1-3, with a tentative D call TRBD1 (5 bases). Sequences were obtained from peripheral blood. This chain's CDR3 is CASRGQSENTIYF. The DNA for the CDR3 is TGTGCCAGCAGGGGGCAATCCGAAAACACCATATATTTT.